This TCR beta chain is from a study of OX40 agonist ivuxolimab in advanced cancers. The overall study: Cancers in dose escalation were hepatocellular, melanoma, renal cell and head and neck.

V was shortened by 2 bases and J by 3 bases, with 8 bases between the two germline ends. Per germline, CDR1 MNHEY and CDR2 SMNVEV (reference sequence). CDR3 length: 14 residues. With baseline, cycle 4 day 1, and cycle 7 day 1 as timepoints, blood was sampled. As to this clone: As yet, its antigen is unknown.

Using immunoSEQ multiplex PCR, the repertoire was profiled, and TCRdb retains in-frame clones only, with some absent. The sample has about 91,000 clones; over 75% are singletons. The study's findings and limits: Compared with others, partial responders at 0.1-3.0 mg/kg displayed clonal expansion among the lowest. CD4+ and CD8+ blood T cells expanded clonally by week 6 at 0.1 to 3.0 mg/kg.

The chain carries TRBV27 and TRBJ1-5; no firm D call. The TCR originated in an adult with an advanced solid tumor such as melanoma, head and neck, liver or kidney cancer. The material sequenced was CD4+ or CD8+ T cells sorted from blood, taken in a trial of the OX40 agonist ivuxolimab. CDR3 protein: CASSLGGFNQPQHF. CDR3 DNA sequence: TGTGCCAGCAGTTTAGGAGGATTCAATCAGCCCCAGCATTTT.